The clone carrying this TCR beta chain is a singleton in its sample. Antigen: not known. MiXCR, applied by TCRdb to the 5' RACE reads, yields one record per CDR3 protein. The data show more than 15,000 distinct CDR3 sequences, with around a fifth seen just once and approximately 18% held by the top ten. Documented time point: sample taken at primary tumor resection. Sequencing covered unsorted whole RNA taken from tumor, nontumor lung or frozen PBMC. The donors were more than 70 patients with non-small cell lung cancer that was early-stage and untreated. V lost 1 base and J lost 8; bases outside the gene matches: 5. The CDR3 has 15 amino acids. Germline loops: CDR1 SGHRS, CDR2 YFSETQ. The sample originates from a study of spatial heterogeneity in lung cancer. Whole-study findings and limits: Whereas they appeared in blood less at follow-up, ubiquitous expanded tumor TCRs appeared there more at resection.

This material consisted of PBMCs, taken at surgery. The chain combines TRBV5-1 with TRBJ1-6; 8 nucleotides align to TRBD1. The sequence derives from a female donor with early-stage non-small cell lung cancer. CDR3 residues: CASSLRGTGDSPLHF. CDR3 DNA sequence: TGCGCCAGCAGCTTGCGTGGGACAGGTGATTCACCCCTCCACTTT.